One and the same sample provided the 13 T cell receptor beta chains below, sequenced in a study of blood T cells in healthy people across ages (dated by TCRdb to the mid-2010s). Library prep was done by 5' RACE. Sequencing took place on an Illumina HiSeq 2500. A second PCR of roughly 6 to 11 cycles was run with a J-beta primer mix and a sample-barcoded 5' primer. TCRdb reprocessed the public reads (quality trimming at Q25 with fastp, clone calling with MiXCR) and kept in-frame beta chains. When rows share a CDR3 protein, they turn into one entry using the most common DNA and genes. A total of 1.5 million to 2 million distinct CDR3 sequences appear in this sample, around 36% of them only once. Jointly, the top ten make up approximately 10% of the sample. The specimen was blood. The receptors here all came from a woman aged 25 to 39 in good health.

This chain links TRBV4-1 with TRBJ2-7; D perhaps matches TRBD2 (7 bases). The CDR3 runs 17 residues. V shed 0 bases and J shed 5 bases, with 20 bases lying between them. CDR1 MGHRA and CDR2 YSYEKL come from the germline V gene. This CDR3 reads CASSQDEGEGGVDEQYF. CDR3 coding DNA: TGCGCCAGCAGCCAAGATGAGGGGGAGGGTGGGGTCGACGAGCAGTACTTC.

This clonotype was seen only a few times. V gene TRBV6-2 or TRBV6-3 combines with J gene TRBJ2-5; no clear D gene. Deletions cut 8 bases from V and 5 bases from J, with 9 bases between. The CDR3 has 11 amino acids. Germline CDR1 reads MNHEY; CDR2 reads SVGEGT. CDR3 sequence (DNA): TGTGCCAGCGCGGTTAGGGAGACCCAGTACTTC. This codes for CASAVRETQYF.

The V and J genes are TRBV19 and TRBJ1-2, with D hard to call. V was shortened by 6 bases and J by 3 bases, with 14 bases between the two germline ends. CDR3 length equals 14 residues. Germline loops: CDR1 LNHDA, CDR2 SQIVND (reference sequence). This CDR3 reads CASRRSGIDYGYTF. The CDR3 nucleotides are TGTGCCAGTAGACGGTCCGGGATTGACTATGGCTACACCTTC.

DNA for the CDR3: TGTGCCAGCAGCGGTGGTTCGGAGGGGCCAAACACTGAAGCTTTCTTT. This sequence encodes CASSGGSEGPNTEAFF. The rearrangement joins TRBV9 to TRBJ1-1; D is possibly TRBD1 (5 bases). With 3 bases removed from V and 2 bases from J, the gap between germline ends came to 17 bases. Germline-derived CDR1 and CDR2 are SGDLS and YYNGEE. The CDR3 extends over 16 amino acids.

A few counts support this clonotype. This chain joins TRBV10-3 and TRBJ1-2, with a possible D match to TRBD1 (5 bases). The CDR3 runs to 15 residues. V was clipped by 6 bases and J by 2 bases, with 16 bases between them. Germline V gene sequence: CDR1 ENHRY, CDR2 SYGVKD. The CDR3 protein is CAISQNIGQNYGYTF. In nucleotides, the CDR3 is TGTGCCATCAGCCAAAACATAGGACAAAACTATGGCTACACCTTC.

The gene calls are TRBV10-1 and TRBJ2-7; 7 bases fit TRBD2. CDR3 length: 15 amino acids. The ends lost 0 bases at V and 6 bases at J; junction bases unmatched: 8. Germline values: CDR1 WNHNN, CDR2 SYGVQD (reference sequence). The CDR3 region is CASSESIGGISEQYF. The CDR3 DNA follows: TGCGCCAGCAGTGAGTCGATCGGGGGGATCAGCGAGCAGTACTTC.

This clonotype was counted a few times. The chain carries TRBV20-1 and TRBJ2-6; 8 nucleotides match TRBD1. The V gene's germline CDR1 is DFQATT and CDR2 SNEGSKA (reference sequence). The CDR3 totals 17 residues. The ends lost 2 bases at V and 0 bases at J; junction bases unmatched: 6. CDR3 amino acids: CSARSGTGNSGANVLTF. The CDR3 bases are TGCAGTGCTAGATCCGGGACAGGCAACTCTGGGGCCAACGTCCTGACTTTC.

V usage is TRBV3-1 and J usage is TRBJ2-1; 7 positions match TRBD2. The DNA matches TRBJ2-7 better at its end, which makes the J call doubtful. CDR3 length: 16 amino acids. The germline V gene has CDR1 LGHDT and CDR2 YNNKEL (reference sequence). The CDR3 spells CASSQAGGRALREQYF. The CDR3 DNA follows: TGTGCCAGCAGCCAAGCTGGGGGGAGGGCCCTCCGCGAGCAGTACTTC.

CDR3 loop: CASTTDGRRQYF. The CDR3 DNA reads TGTGCCAGCACCACGGACGGACGAAGGCAGTATTTT. This sequence joins TRBV28 and TRBJ2-3; D is undetermined. The CDR3 loop spans 12 amino acids. V was clipped by 7 bases and J by 11 bases, with 16 bases between them. Germline CDR1 MDHEN, CDR2 SYDVKM.

As concerns this clonotype: One junction end does not reproduce the germline sequence, and a read error may be involved. This chain links TRBV7-6 with TRBJ2-4; D is ambiguous. The germline CDR1 and CDR2 sequences are SGHVS and FNYEAQ. CDR3 length equals 13 residues. The DNA for the CDR3 is TGTGCCAGCAGCAGGGATCCCAAAAACATTCAGTACTTT. Amino acids: CASSRDPKNIQYF. The full variable domain, rest sourced from reference TRBV7-6 and TRBJ2-4, is GAGVSQSPRYKVTKRGQDVALRCDPISGHVSLYWYRQALGQGPEFLTYFNYEAQQDKSGLPNDRFSAERPEGSISTLTIQRTEQRDSAMYRCASSRDPKNIQYFGAGTRLSVL.

CDR3 coding DNA: TGTGCCAGCTCCAGGGCCTTTGGGGCCAACGTCCTGACTTTC. This codes for CASSRAFGANVLTF. The chain employs TRBV9 and TRBJ2-6, with a tentative D call TRBD1 (5 bases). The V gene lost 7 bases and the J gene lost 3 bases, with 11 bases spanning the gap. The CDR3 spans 14 residues. Germline CDR1 reads SGDLS; CDR2 reads YYNGEE.

The chain uses TRBV20-1 and TRBJ1-2; possibly TRBD1 for D (6 bases). The CDR3 length is 18 residues. CDR1 is DFQATT and CDR2 is SNEGSKA in the germline V gene (reference sequence). Trimming cost V 0 bases and J 8 bases, with 28 bases left between them. Here the CDR3 DNA reads TGCAGTGCTAGAGAAATTTCTGGTGAGGACGGGGGCTTATCCGGCTACACCTTC. Translation gives CSAREISGEDGGLSGYTF.

This chain uses TRBV18 with TRBJ2-4; D may be TRBD2 (6 bases). The J call may be faulty, since TRBJ2-7 better matches the DNA end. Germline CDR1 reads KGHSH; CDR2 reads LQKENI. The CDR3 consists of 15 residues. In nucleotides, the CDR3 is TGTGCCAGCTCACCGCCGGGGTGGACTACTTACGAGCAGTACTTC. It is translated as CASSPPGWTTYEQYF.